A single T cell receptor beta chain is shown here with its context. Its target is not known. Trimming cost V 0 bases and J 4 bases, with 7 bases left between them. Looked up from germline, CDR1 is SGHTS and CDR2 is YDEGEE. This CDR3 is 13 amino acids long. This sample is part of a study of cytomegalovirus exposure and HLA in healthy donors. Turning to the study itself: The roughly 700 first-cohort repertoires and the 110 or so validation repertoires shared the same platform, a later analysis reported. Study-wide results and caveats: It was reportedly the case that the classifier diagnosed cytomegalovirus status with high specificity and sensitivity. Cytomegalovirus-associated status was assigned to roughly 160 TCR beta chains.

Clones were read by immunoSEQ multiplex PCR, and TCRdb kept only the in-frame ones, dropping some. The data show about 180,000 clones, with 85% to 90% seen just once and approximately 1.5% held by the top ten. The study drew the donors from its approximately 120-subject validation cohort, separate from the 666-subject first cohort. The sequence derives from a woman in her twenties or thirties in good health and CMV-seronegative. V and J are TRBV5-8 and TRBJ1-2, with D perhaps matching TRBD1 (6 bases). Sequencing was performed on PBMCs. CDR3 sequence reads: CASSLDRVYGYTF. CDR3 coding DNA: TGTGCCAGCAGCTTGGACAGGGTCTATGGCTACACCTTC.